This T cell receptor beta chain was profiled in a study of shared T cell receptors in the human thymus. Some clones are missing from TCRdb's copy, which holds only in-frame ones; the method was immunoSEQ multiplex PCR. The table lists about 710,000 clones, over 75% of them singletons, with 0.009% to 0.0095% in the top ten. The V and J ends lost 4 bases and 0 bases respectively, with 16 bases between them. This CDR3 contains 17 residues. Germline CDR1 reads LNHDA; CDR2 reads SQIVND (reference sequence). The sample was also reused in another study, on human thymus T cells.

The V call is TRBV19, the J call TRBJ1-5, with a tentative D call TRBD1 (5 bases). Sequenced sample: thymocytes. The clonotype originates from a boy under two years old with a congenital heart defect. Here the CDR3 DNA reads TGTGCCAGTAGTACCATCGCCCCAGGGCATAGCAATCAGCCCCAGCATTTT. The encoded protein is CASSTIAPGHSNQPQHF.